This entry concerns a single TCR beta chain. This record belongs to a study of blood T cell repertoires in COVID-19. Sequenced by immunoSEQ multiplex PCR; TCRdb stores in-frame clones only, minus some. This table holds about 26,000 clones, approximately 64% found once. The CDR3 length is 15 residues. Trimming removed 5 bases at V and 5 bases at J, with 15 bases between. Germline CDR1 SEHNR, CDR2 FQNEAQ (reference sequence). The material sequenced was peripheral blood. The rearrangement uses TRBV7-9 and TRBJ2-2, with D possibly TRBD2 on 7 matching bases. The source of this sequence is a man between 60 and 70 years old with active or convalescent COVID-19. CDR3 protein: CASSRGLGGTGELFF. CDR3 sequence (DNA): TGTGCCAGCAGCAGAGGACTAGGGGGGACCGGGGAGCTGTTTTTT.